This T cell receptor (beta chain) was profiled in a study of CD8 T cells in acute hepatitis C reinfection. Here immunoSEQ multiplex PCR was the method, and the copy in TCRdb shows in-frame clones only, minus some. The sample has tens of thousands of clones, over 75% seen once. The CDR3 has 15 amino acids. Germline-derived CDR1 and CDR2 are MNHEY and SMNVEV (reference sequence). V lost 6 bases to trimming and J lost 5 bases; unmatched junction nucleotides: 6. Described time point: naive CD8 control sorted from an acute-time-point sample. The rearrangement links TRBV27 to TRBJ2-1; 11 bases match TRBD2. This clonotype was sampled from a woman under 30 who spontaneously cleared hepatitis C infection. The source material was naive CD8+ T cells from PBMCs. CDR3 coding DNA: TGTGCCAGCAGAGGCGGGACTAGCGGAAACAATGAGCAGTTCTTC. The encoded protein is CASRGGTSGNNEQFF.